A selection of T cell receptor beta chains follows, all from one sample in a study of early T cells in non-severe SARS-CoV-2 infection. TCRdb analysed the 5' RACE reads with MiXCR anew, one entry per CDR3 protein. The sample holds about 70,000 distinct CDR3 sequences, 5% seen once. Sequencing was performed on whole blood, taken at baseline. Receptors were obtained from an adult who was a healthcare worker with PCR-confirmed SARS-CoV-2 infection or an uninfected control (not recorded which). Each CDR3 is given with its conserved first and last residue. A D gene is named only where the DNA matches it firmly.

>.|TRBJ2-6|TRBV5-1|16
CASSFHVLSGANVLTF
>.|TRBJ2-1|TRBV10-3|14
CAIRLGQLMDEQFF
>.|TRBJ1-4|TRBV2|10
CASKEEKLFF
>.|TRBJ2-4|TRBV5-4|14
CASSLAITSDIQYF
>.|TRBJ1-2|TRBV2|15
CASILEQTSIYGYTF
>.|TRBJ2-7|TRBV5-5|14
CASSFGDSSYEQYF
>TRBD2|TRBJ2-1|TRBV18|13
CASSPGTSGNSFF
>.|TRBJ1-3|TRBV20-1|14
CSARFGNSGNTIYF
>TRBD1|TRBJ2-2|TRBV11-2|14
CASRRDRVPGELFF
>.|TRBJ1-1|TRBV13|14
CASSLGESNTEAFF
>TRBD2|TRBJ2-2|TRBV7-3|15
CASSWTSGRHGELFF
>.|TRBJ2-2|TRBV9|14
CASSVVGNTGELFF
>TRBD2|TRBJ2-2|TRBV12-3/TRBV12-4|16
CASSLRLAGVVGELFF
>.|TRBJ2-7|TRBV29-1|10
CSVAFGEQYF
>.|TRBJ2-5|TRBV7-2|15
CASSSGGRGQETQYF
>TRBD1|TRBJ2-7|TRBV6-2/TRBV6-3|12
CASSKTGLEQYF
>.|TRBJ2-3|TRBV29-1|15
CSVEFVGGDADTQYF
>.|TRBJ1-1|TRBV12-3/TRBV12-4|11
CASSVWNEAFF
>.|TRBJ1-2|TRBV3-1|19
CASSPVLQGPGESNYGYTF
>.|TRBJ2-1|TRBV27|14
CASSFGVSYNEQFF
>.|TRBJ2-2|TRBV7-6|11
CASSSTGELFF
>.|TRBJ2-1|TRBV5-4|17
CASSSARGQRSYNEQFF
>.|TRBJ1-3|TRBV7-9|14
CASSLGGGANTIYF
>.|TRBJ1-6|TRBV18|18
CASSPARGRQGGNSPLHF
>.|TRBJ2-1|TRBV7-2|14
CASTQLWGGGEQFF
>.|TRBJ2-7|TRBV13|15
CASSSSSRRSYEQYF
>TRBD2|TRBJ2-5|TRBV29-1|13
CSVGLAGTETQYF
>.|TRBJ1-1|TRBV9|15
CASSSQWGMNTEAFF
>.|TRBJ1-2|TRBV20-1|12
CSVIDDSRSPSF
>TRBD1|TRBJ2-7|TRBV6-5|15
CASSYSNRGHGEQYF
>.|TRBJ2-1|TRBV30|14
CAWARAFTSDEQFF
>.|TRBJ2-5|TRBV12-3/TRBV12-4|12
CASTPDRETQYF
>TRBD1|TRBJ2-1|TRBV9|16
CASSVATGTGGNEQFF
>.|TRBJ1-6|TRBV7-2|14
CASSPSRVNSPLHF
>.|TRBJ1-5|TRBV18|15
CASSLRSESDQPQHF
>TRBD1|TRBJ1-6|TRBV27|15
CASSSPHRGFLPLHF
>.|TRBJ2-7|TRBV28|17
CASSPPRGTGFSYEQYF
>TRBD1|TRBJ1-2|TRBV10-3|17
CAIRLNRDRGFSYGYTF
>.|TRBJ2-3|TRBV27|15
CASSLMRFESDTQYF
>TRBD2|TRBJ2-2|TRBV20-1|15
CSASETSGNTGELFF
>TRBD2|TRBJ2-1|TRBV2|16
CASSERPASGNHEQFF
>.|TRBJ2-7|TRBV7-9|12
CASSRLGVEQYF